The entry that follows covers one T cell receptor (beta chain) sequence. What it binds is unknown. The record originates from a study of shared clonotypes between healthy human individuals. Study findings and constraints: Generation probabilities of non-shared clonotypes were lower (relative to those shared by all four donors).

Method: immunoSEQ multiplex PCR; TCRdb's copy keeps in-frame clones and lacks some. The sample lists 600,000 or so clones; roughly 98% were seen once. It was CD45RO-negative cells, positively selected for CCR7, that made up naive CD8 cells, with terminally differentiated effector memory CD45RA+ cells excluded. The sample taken for sequencing was naive CD8+ T cells sorted from blood. This receptor was identified in a man aged 25 to 40 in good health.

The CDR3 DNA follows: TGTGCCAGCAGTTCCGACAGGCCTAATCAGCCCCAGCATTTT. It encodes CASSSDRPNQPQHF. The chain recombines TRBV28 with TRBJ1-5; maybe TRBD1 (6 bases). There are 14 residues in the CDR3. The V end lost 4 bases, the J end lost 4 bases, and 11 bases lay between the germline ends. Germline lookup yields CDR1 MDHEN and CDR2 SYDVKM.